A single sample gave rise to the 25 T cell receptor beta chains below, sequenced in a study of blood T cell repertoires in COVID-19. Assay: immunoSEQ multiplex PCR; the TCRdb copy retains only in-frame clones and omits some. The table includes fewer than 85,000 clones, 65% to 80% detected once. The sample comprised peripheral blood. These receptors came from an elderly woman with active or convalescent COVID-19.

This sequence joins TRBV3-1 (or the pseudogene TRBV3-2) and TRBJ1-2, with a weak D call TRBD1 (5 bases). The CDR3 sequence is 15 residues long. Between the trimmed V and J ends, which lost 4 bases and 2 bases, there was a span of 14 bases. Germline V lookup: CDR1 LGHDT, CDR2 YNNKEL (reference sequence). As DNA, the CDR3 is TGTGCCAGCAGCCCCCGGGGGAACCTCAACTATGGCTACACCTTC. This encodes CASSPRGNLNYGYTF.

V and J are TRBV4-3 and TRBJ2-5; unclear D gene. CDR1 is LGHNA and CDR2 is YSLEER in the germline V gene. CDR3 length equals 13 residues. V was trimmed by 2 bases and J by 4 bases, leaving 8 bases between them. CDR3 sequence (DNA): TGCGCCAGCAGCCAATTTAGAGGAGAGACCCAGTACTTC. This translates into CASSQFRGETQYF.

This clone was seen once. V is TRBV5-1 and J is TRBJ2-3; 9 nucleotides line up with TRBD1. V lost 5 bases, J lost 2 bases, and 12 bases stayed unmatched. This CDR3 is 17 amino acids long. Looked up from germline, CDR1 is SGHRS and CDR2 is YFSETQ. The CDR3 spells CASRRQGGGSVTDTQYF. In DNA form, the CDR3 reads TGCGCCAGCAGGAGACAGGGGGGAGGATCAGTCACAGATACGCAGTATTTT.

The chain has TRBV27 and TRBJ2-1; D may be TRBD2 (6 bases). Trimming cost V 6 bases and J 9 bases, with 15 bases left between them. This CDR3 spans 13 amino acids. The germline V gene encodes CDR1 MNHEY and CDR2 SMNVEV (reference sequence). CDR3 in DNA: TGTGCCAGCAGCCATACTAGCACGCGTGAGCAGTTCTTC. This translates into CASSHTSTREQFF.

The gene calls are TRBV7-9 and TRBJ1-5, with 7 bases lining up with TRBD1. After removal of 5 bases from V and 6 bases from J, the junction contained 7 bases not matched to a gene. The CDR3 has 14 residues. The germline V gene has CDR1 SEHNR and CDR2 FQNEAQ (reference sequence). The DNA for the CDR3 is TGTGCCAGCAGCCGAGGACAGGTCGCTCAGCCCCAGCATTTT. Residues: CASSRGQVAQPQHF.

The gene calls are TRBV3-1 (or the pseudogene TRBV3-2) and TRBJ2-7; unclear D gene. Deletions cut 3 bases from V and 3 bases from J, with 3 bases between. Germline V CDR1 and CDR2: LGHDT, YNNKEL (reference sequence). The CDR3 runs 11 residues. The CDR3 DNA sequence: TGTGCCAGCAGCCATCACTACGAGCAGTACTTC. Translation gives CASSHHYEQYF.

The chain couples TRBV5-1 to TRBJ2-1, with D possibly TRBD1 on 5 matching bases. Germline CDR1 is SGHRS and CDR2 is YFSETQ. This CDR3 region has 14 residues. V was clipped by 0 bases and J by 6 bases, with 10 bases between them. Here the CDR3 DNA reads TGCGCCAGCAGCTTGGTTCAGGGTAGCAATGAGCAGTTCTTC. This sequence encodes CASSLVQGSNEQFF. Complete variable domain (other parts from reference TRBV5-1 and TRBJ2-1): KAGVTQTPRYLIKTRGQQVTLSCSPISGHRSVSWYQQTPGQGLQFLFEYFSETQRNKGNFPGRFSGRQFSNSRSEMNVSTLELGDSALYLCASSLVQGSNEQFFGPGTRLTVL.

Remarks on this clone: The sample contains more than one DNA sequence encoding this CDR3. The chain uses TRBV5-1 and TRBJ1-1; 9 nucleotides line up with TRBD1. V lost 4 bases, J lost 0 bases, and 1 base stayed unmatched. The CDR3 is 14 amino acids. The germline V gene encodes CDR1 SGHRS and CDR2 YFSETQ. CDR3 nucleotides: TGCGCCAGCAGCGGGGACAGGGTGAACACTGAAGCTTTCTTT. This sequence encodes CASSGDRVNTEAFF.

The genes are TRBV2 and TRBJ2-7, with 8 bases aligning to TRBD1. Germline V gene data show CDR1 as SNHLY and CDR2 as FYNNEI. CDR3 size: 14 residues. Trimming removed 7 bases from V and 1 base from J; junction bases left unmatched: 6. DNA of the CDR3: TGTGCCAGCATGTCGGGACAGGATTCCTACGAGCAGTACTTC. It encodes CASMSGQDSYEQYF.

The chain combines TRBV4-2 with TRBJ2-5; 7 positions match TRBD2. Germline V CDR1 and CDR2: LGHNA, YNFKEQ. CDR3 size: 17 residues. Germline trimming cut 0 bases from V and 1 base from J; bases unmatched to any gene: 8. The CDR3 region is CASSQDSGRGIQETQYF. CDR3 in DNA: TGTGCCAGCAGCCAAGATAGTGGGCGGGGGATCCAAGAGACCCAGTACTTC.

The chain employs TRBV7-6 and TRBJ1-3, with 11 bases identical to TRBD1. Germline CDR1 reads SGHVS; CDR2 reads FNYEAQ. The CDR3 is 17 amino acids. J was trimmed by 0 bases and V by 2 bases; bases with no gene match: 3. As DNA, the CDR3 is TGTGCCAGCAGCTTATGGACAGGGGGCTCCTCTGGAAACACCATATATTTT. Its translation: CASSLWTGGSSGNTIYF.

This chain uses TRBV5-1 with TRBJ1-1; 7 bases map to TRBD1. This CDR3 is 16 amino acids long. Germline V lookup: CDR1 SGHRS, CDR2 YFSETQ. V lost 0 bases to trimming and J lost 1 base; unmatched junction nucleotides: 6. The CDR3 bases are TGCGCCAGCAGCTTGGAACCAGGGGGGACGAACACTGAAGCTTTCTTT. Encoded protein: CASSLEPGGTNTEAFF.

The rearrangement joins TRBV15 to TRBJ1-4; no clear D. The germline V and J ends were trimmed by 8 bases and 4 bases, with 11 bases remaining between them. From germline, CDR1 is LNHNV and CDR2 YYDKDF (reference sequence). The CDR3 consists of 13 residues. The CDR3 protein is CATEPRLNEKLFF. CDR3 in DNA: TGTGCCACCGAGCCTCGACTTAATGAAAAACTGTTTTTT. Full variable domain (outside the CDR3, taken from reference TRBV15 and TRBJ1-4): DAMVIQNPRYQVTQFGKPVTLSCSQTLNHNVMYWYQQKSSQAPKLLFHYYDKDFNNEADTPDNFQSRRPNTSFCFLDIRSPGLGDTAMYLCATEPRLNEKLFFGSGTQLSVL.

The V and J genes are TRBV27 and TRBJ2-1; a weak D match, TRBD1 (7 bases). Trimming pared 1 base from V and 6 bases from J, leaving 22 bases between. Germline assignment: CDR1 MNHEY and CDR2 SMNVEV (reference sequence). This CDR3 has 18 amino acids. The CDR3 region is CASSLFARPGQGGNEQFF. CDR3 nucleotides: TGTGCCAGCAGTTTATTTGCCAGGCCGGGGCAGGGGGGCAATGAGCAGTTCTTC.

This clone was recorded a few times. The rearrangement links TRBV2 to TRBJ1-2; 7 nucleotides line up with TRBD1. The CDR3 has 13 residues. Germline V gene data show CDR1 as SNHLY and CDR2 as FYNNEI. J was trimmed by 6 bases and V by 4 bases; bases with no gene match: 5. DNA of the CDR3: TGTGCCAGCAGTGTCGACAGGGACGATGGCTACACCTTC. It encodes CASSVDRDDGYTF. Looking up the rest from reference TRBV2 and TRBJ1-2 gives the full variable domain: EPEVTQTPSHQVTQMGQEVILRCVPISNHLYFYWYRQILGQKVEFLVSFYNNEISEKSEIFDDQFSVERPDGSNFTLKIRSTKLEDSAMYFCASSVDRDDGYTFGSGTRLTVV.

The V call is TRBV2, the J call TRBJ2-3; TRBD1 aligns across 8 bases. The J segment lost 1 base and the V segment lost 4 bases, leaving 10 bases of the junction unmatched. In germline, CDR1 is SNHLY, CDR2 FYNNEI. This CDR3 has 17 residues. CDR3 DNA sequence: TGTGCCAGCAGTGGAACCTTGACAGGGGTCGGCACAGATACGCAGTATTTT. This encodes CASSGTLTGVGTDTQYF. Together with reference TRBV2 and TRBJ2-3, the CDR3 gives the full variable domain: EPEVTQTPSHQVTQMGQEVILRCVPISNHLYFYWYRQILGQKVEFLVSFYNNEISEKSEIFDDQFSVERPDGSNFTLKIRSTKLEDSAMYFCASSGTLTGVGTDTQYFGPGTRLTVL.

The chain couples TRBV4-1 to TRBJ1-4, with a possible D match to TRBD1 (6 bases). V was trimmed by 1 base and J by 8 bases, leaving 14 bases between them. Germline V gene sequence: CDR1 MGHRA, CDR2 YSYEKL. The CDR3 consists of 15 residues. In nucleotides, the CDR3 is TGCGCCAGCAGCCAAGGCGGACAGACTTTCGAAAAACTGTTTTTT. Its protein product is CASSQGGQTFEKLFF.

Only one count was recorded for this clone. The genes are TRBV28 and TRBJ1-2; D is perhaps TRBD1 (5 bases). Germline V gives CDR1 MDHEN, CDR2 SYDVKM. The ends were cut back, 1 base at V and 4 bases at J, with 16 bases in the middle. This CDR3 has 16 amino acids. CDR3 in amino acids: CASSLSQGGRIYGYTF. CDR3 in DNA: TGTGCCAGCAGTTTATCTCAGGGAGGAAGGATCTATGGCTACACCTTC.

V usage is TRBV6-4 and J usage is TRBJ1-1; 7 bases agree with TRBD1. The length of the CDR3 is 14 residues. Germline lookup yields CDR1 MRHNA and CDR2 SNTAGT. Losses at the gene ends were 6 bases for V and 1 base for J; bases not matched to a gene: 5. CDR3 nucleotide sequence: TGTGCCAGCAGCGATGACAGGGAGAACACTGAAGCTTTCTTT. Residues: CASSDDRENTEAFF.

The chain combines TRBV30 with TRBJ2-7; D perhaps matches TRBD1 (5 bases). The CDR3 spans 11 residues. The germline CDR1 and CDR2 sequences are GTSNPN and SVGIG (reference sequence). The germline V and J ends were trimmed by 3 bases and 3 bases, with 6 bases remaining between them. The CDR3 region has the DNA TGTGCCTGGAGCGACAGCTACGAGCAGTACTTC. It specifies CAWSDSYEQYF. Supplemented by reference TRBV30 and TRBJ2-7, the full variable domain reads SQTIHQWPATLVQPVGSPLSLECTVEGTSNPNLYWYRQAAGRGLQLLFYSVGIGQISSEVPQNLSASRPQDRQFILSSKKLLLSDSGFYLCAWSDSYEQYFGPGTRLTVT.

This rearrangement joins TRBV5-1 to TRBJ2-3, with a weak D call TRBD2 (6 bases). Per germline, CDR1 SGHRS and CDR2 YFSETQ. CDR3 length: 16 residues. With 0 bases removed from V and 2 bases from J, the gap between germline ends came to 13 bases. The CDR3 loop is CASSLGASEDTDTQYF. CDR3 in DNA: TGCGCCAGCAGCTTGGGGGCTAGCGAGGACACAGATACGCAGTATTTT. The complete variable domain, with remaining parts taken from reference TRBV5-1 and TRBJ2-3, reads KAGVTQTPRYLIKTRGQQVTLSCSPISGHRSVSWYQQTPGQGLQFLFEYFSETQRNKGNFPGRFSGRQFSNSRSEMNVSTLELGDSALYLCASSLGASEDTDTQYFGPGTRLTVL.

There are a few counts of this clone. The V gene is TRBV9, the J gene TRBJ1-1, with TRBD1 matching over 7 bases. Germline V lookup: CDR1 SGDLS, CDR2 YYNGEE. CDR3 size: 15 residues. Trimming removed 0 bases from V and 6 bases from J; junction bases left unmatched: 8. The CDR3 DNA is TGTGCCAGCAGCGTAGCTGAGGGGGCAATGGCTGAAGCTTTCTTT. Translating gives CASSVAEGAMAEAFF. Looking up the rest from reference TRBV9 and TRBJ1-1 gives the full variable domain: DSGVTQTPKHLITATGQRVTLRCSPRSGDLSVYWYQQSLDQGLQFLIQYYNGEERAKGNILERFSAQQFPDLHSELNLSSLELGDSALYFCASSVAEGAMAEAFFGQGTRLTVV.

The rearrangement joins TRBV5-4 to TRBJ1-2; D gene unclear. The V gene's germline CDR1 is SGHNT and CDR2 YYREEE (reference sequence). This CDR3 contains 14 residues. V was pared by 0 bases and J by 3 bases, with 9 bases between. The CDR3 coding sequence is TGTGCCAGCAGCTTGGGGGCACTGGACTATGGCTACACCTTC. Amino acids: CASSLGALDYGYTF.

This clone appeared once. The chain carries TRBV9 and TRBJ2-2, with no clear D. The CDR3 runs 17 residues. V dropped 4 bases and J dropped 0 bases, with 16 bases sitting between them. CDR1 is SGDLS and CDR2 is YYNGEE in the germline V gene. Here the CDR3 reads CASSPITAVSNTGELFF. The CDR3 DNA reads TGTGCCAGCAGCCCTATAACTGCGGTTTCGAACACCGGGGAGCTGTTTTTT.

V usage is TRBV10-2 and J usage is TRBJ1-6, with D possibly matching TRBD1 (6 bases). Trimming took off 8 bases at V and 8 bases at J, with 19 bases between the two ends. The CDR3 has 15 residues. CDR1 is WSHSY and CDR2 is SAAADI in the germline V gene. The CDR3 region has the DNA TGCGCCAGCCTAAGTGGGGGCCAGGGAGATTCACCCCTCCACTTT. As protein: CASLSGGQGDSPLHF.